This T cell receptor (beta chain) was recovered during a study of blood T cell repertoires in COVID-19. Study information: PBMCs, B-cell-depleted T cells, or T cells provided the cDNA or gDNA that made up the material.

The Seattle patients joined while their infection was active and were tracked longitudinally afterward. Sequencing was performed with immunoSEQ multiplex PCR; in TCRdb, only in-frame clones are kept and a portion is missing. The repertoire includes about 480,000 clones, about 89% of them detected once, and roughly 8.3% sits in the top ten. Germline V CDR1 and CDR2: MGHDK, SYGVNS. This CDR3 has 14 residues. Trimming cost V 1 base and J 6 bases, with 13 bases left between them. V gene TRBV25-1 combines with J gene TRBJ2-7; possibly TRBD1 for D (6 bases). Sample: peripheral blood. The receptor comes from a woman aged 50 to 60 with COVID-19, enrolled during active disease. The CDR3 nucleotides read TGTGCCAGCAGTGAATTGGCCGACAGGTCCGAGCAGTACTTC. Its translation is CASSELADRSEQYF.